This section outlines one TCR beta chain sequence together with its context. No antigen is known for it. Per-nucleotide qualities are absent, and no much larger clonotype sits a single base away. These data originate in a study of blood T cells in healthy people across ages (dated by TCRdb to between 2015 and 2017). Study-level background: In model experiments, template switching captured about one uniquely barcoded TCR beta cDNA molecule for every two T cells. To track age-related changes in TCR beta repertoire diversity, the study relied on deep sequencing normalized with unique cDNA molecular identifiers. The donors were split into four age groups: young (average 16 years), middle-aged (more than 35), aged (over 55) and long-lived (roughly 86). Donors of different ages were randomly distributed across sequencing lanes to avoid experimental bias. For two donors (one aged 18 to 30 and one aged 80 or older), the study analyzed two additional independent replicas of 1 million unique cDNA reads from the same blood draw.

The CDR3 spans 16 residues, from the cysteine through the phenylalanine. The kept DNA is CDR3 alone, 48 bases in frame from the first base. CDR1 is given as SNHLY and CDR2 as FYNNEI, both from the germline V gene. V drops 6 bases and J drops 2 bases, leaving 14 bases in between. Systemically healthy Caucasian individuals from Russia, 39 in total and aged about 6 to 90 years, were included as donors. Approximately 9 milliliters of peripheral blood were collected from each donor into EDTA-treated Vacutainer tubes. Ficoll-Paque density-gradient centrifugation was used to isolate PBMCs, with at least 6.5 million per sample. Trizol reagent was used to extract total RNA from PBMCs, with at least 5.5 micrograms per sample. The percentages of naive CD45RAhigh/CD27high T cells were determined by flow cytometry on a PBMC aliquot from every donor. The library was made by 5' RACE. For sequencing, an Illumina HiSeq 2500 was employed. The second PCR ran for about 6 to 12 cycles and used a J-beta primer mix along with a sample-barcoded 5' primer. A unique molecular identifier was introduced onto each TCR beta cDNA molecule by a template-switch 5' adaptor carrying 12 random nucleotides. Each sample yielded at least 2.5 million CDR3-containing paired-end reads. All of the RNA was converted into first-strand cDNA using the Mint cDNA synthesis kit, with a TRBC-specific oligonucleotide serving as the primer. All cDNA was treated with uracil-DNA glycosylase and then went through a first 18-cycle PCR with the universal primers M1SS and BC2_uni_R. In the paper's pipeline: Each sample was normalized by randomly selecting 1 million high-quality reads, each carrying a distinct molecular identifier. Instead of being binned into consensus sequences, reads that shared molecular identifiers were thrown out. MiTCR, with a Q25 quality threshold and the strictest error-elimination algorithm, was used for CDR3 identification, clonotype clustering and error correction. A nonparametric unseen species model using Euler transformation provided a lower-bound estimate of total TCR beta diversity. The raw public reads went through TCRdb reprocessing: fastp at Q25, MiXCR clone calling, in-frame beta chains kept. Records with the same CDR3 protein are collapsed into one entry carrying the most frequent genes and DNA. What appears here as the V and J calls and clone size reflects TCRdb's work, not the paper's. The sample table lists roughly 1.4 million distinct CDR3 sequences, approximately 60% of them with a count of one. The ten largest clones take up 6.5% to 8% of the sample.

Broad study findings and their caveats: Compared with the aged group, the long-lived group had more naive CD4+ T cells, fewer expanded clones and increased TCR diversity, a pattern suggesting age selection. Observed TCR beta diversity per million T cells fell roughly linearly with age, and a significant reduction was already apparent by age roughly 40. Conclusive comparison of naive and antigen-experienced compartments was prevented by the profiling of bulk unsorted PBMCs. Total diversity estimates from one million sequenced T cells were considered lower bounds and underestimates. Observed TCR beta diversity correlated strongly with the percentage of naive T cells measured by flow cytometry. Because donor CMV infection status was unknown, age-related changes in expanded clonotypes were potentially confounded.

The clonotype was recovered from a man aged 18 to 30 in good health. The rearrangement combines TRBV2 with TRBJ2-6, with an unclear D gene assignment. Sequencing was done on a sample of blood. In nucleotides, the sequence is TGTGCCAGCAGCTGGTTCGAATCAGCTGGGGCCAACGTCCTGACTTTC. Its protein reads: CASSWFESAGANVLTF. Outside the CDR3, residues come from the reference TRBV2 and TRBJ2-6 proteins, so the full variable domain is: EPEVTQTPSHQVTQMGQEVILRCVPISNHLYFYWYRQILGQKVEFLVSFYNNEISEKSEIFDDQFSVERPDGSNFTLKIRSTKLEDSAMYFCASSWFESAGANVLTFGAGSRLTVL.